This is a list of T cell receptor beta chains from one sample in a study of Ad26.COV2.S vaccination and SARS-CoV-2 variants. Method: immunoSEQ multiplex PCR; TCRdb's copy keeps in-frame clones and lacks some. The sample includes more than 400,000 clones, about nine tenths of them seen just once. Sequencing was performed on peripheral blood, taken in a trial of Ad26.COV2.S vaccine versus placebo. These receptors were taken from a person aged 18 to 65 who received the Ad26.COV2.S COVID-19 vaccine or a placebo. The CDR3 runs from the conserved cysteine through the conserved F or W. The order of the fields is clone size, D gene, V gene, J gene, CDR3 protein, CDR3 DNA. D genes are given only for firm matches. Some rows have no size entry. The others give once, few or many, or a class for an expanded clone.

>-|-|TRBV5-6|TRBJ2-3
CASSLVGVIWADTQYF
TGTGCCAGCAGCTTGGTGGGCGTAATCTGGGCAGATACGCAGTATTTT
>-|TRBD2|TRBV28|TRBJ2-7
CASLTDRISGTYEQYF
TGTGCCAGCCTGACAGATCGGATTAGCGGGACCTACGAGCAGTACTTC
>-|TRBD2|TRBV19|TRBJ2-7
CASSIEAGGSYEQYF
TGTGCCAGTAGTATAGAAGCGGGGGGTTCCTACGAGCAGTACTTC
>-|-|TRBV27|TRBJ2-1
CASSSLRQVSNEQFF
TGTGCCAGCAGTTCCTTGAGACAGGTTAGTAATGAGCAGTTCTTC
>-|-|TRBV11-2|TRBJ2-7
CASSLGTDPGYEQYF
TGTGCCAGCAGCTTAGGTACCGACCCAGGGTACGAGCAGTACTTC
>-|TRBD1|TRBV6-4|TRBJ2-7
CASSDPGGQGNLYEQYF
TGTGCCAGCAGTGACCCTGGCGGACAGGGGAACCTCTACGAGCAGTACTTC
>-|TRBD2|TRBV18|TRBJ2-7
CASSQVLAGGRGVQYF
TGTGCCAGCTCACAAGTACTAGCGGGGGGAAGGGGCGTACAGTACTTC
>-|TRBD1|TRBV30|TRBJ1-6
CAYLGTGGSYNSPLHF
TGTGCCTACCTGGGAACAGGGGGCTCCTATAATTCACCCCTCCACTTT
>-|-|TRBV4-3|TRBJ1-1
CASSQVLDSLNTEAFF
TGCGCCAGCAGCCAAGTACTGGACAGCTTGAACACTGAAGCTTTCTTT
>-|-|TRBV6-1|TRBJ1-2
CASSEVGFYGYTF
TGTGCCAGCAGTGAAGTGGGTTTCTATGGCTACACCTTC
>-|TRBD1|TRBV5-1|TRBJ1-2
CASSLTGQGGYGYTF
TGCGCCAGCAGCTTGACGGGACAGGGCGGCTATGGCTACACCTTC
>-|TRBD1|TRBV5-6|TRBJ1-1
CASSSLTGQGTIEAFF
TGTGCCAGCAGCTCTCTAACCGGACAGGGAACGATTGAAGCTTTCTTT
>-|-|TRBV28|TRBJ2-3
CASSFRDSTDTQYF
TGTGCCAGCAGTTTCCGGGACAGCACAGATACGCAGTATTTT
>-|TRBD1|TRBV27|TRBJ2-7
CASRISGQGLEEQYF
TGTGCCAGCAGAATATCGGGACAGGGGTTGGAGGAGCAGTACTTC
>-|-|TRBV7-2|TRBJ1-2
CASSLEAGPNYGYTF
TGTGCCAGCAGCTTAGAGGCAGGGCCTAACTATGGCTACACCTTC
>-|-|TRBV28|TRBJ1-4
CASASREAEKLFF
TGTGCCAGCGCCTCCCGGGAGGCTGAAAAACTGTTTTTT
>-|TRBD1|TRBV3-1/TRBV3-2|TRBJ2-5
CASSQEVDRGKWAETQYF
TGTGCCAGCAGCCAAGAGGTCGACAGGGGAAAATGGGCAGAGACCCAGTACTTC
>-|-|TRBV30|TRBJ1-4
CAWRLRGFEKLFF
TGTGCCTGGAGACTACGGGGATTTGAAAAACTGTTTTTT
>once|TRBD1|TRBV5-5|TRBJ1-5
CASSDRDSNQPQHF
TGTGCCAGCAGCGACCGGGACAGTAATCAGCCCCAGCATTTT
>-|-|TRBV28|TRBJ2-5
CASSLTEETQYF
TGTGCCAGCAGTTTAACGGAAGAGACCCAGTACTTC
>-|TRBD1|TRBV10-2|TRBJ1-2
CASSMRTGGVFYGYTF
TGCGCCAGCAGTATGCGAACAGGGGGGGTCTTCTATGGCTACACCTTC
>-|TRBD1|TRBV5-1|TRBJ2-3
CASSLAGTGSTDTQYF
TGCGCCAGCAGCTTGGCCGGGACAGGGAGCACAGATACGCAGTATTTT
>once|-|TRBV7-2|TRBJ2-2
CAGQSLGITGELFF
TGTGCCGGACAGAGCCTTGGTATCACCGGGGAGCTGTTTTTT
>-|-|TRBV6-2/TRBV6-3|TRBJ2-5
CASSLPQNTQYF
TGTGCCAGCAGCCTACCCCAGAATACCCAGTACTTC
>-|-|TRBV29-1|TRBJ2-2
CSVEIPNTGELFF
TGCAGCGTTGAAATTCCGAACACCGGGGAGCTGTTTTTT
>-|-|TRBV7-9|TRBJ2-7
CASSLAPGGGANSYEQYF
TGTGCCAGCAGCTTAGCCCCCGGAGGAGGGGCCAACTCCTACGAGCAGTACTTC
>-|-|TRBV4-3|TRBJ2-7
CASSPWAGGDSRYEQYF
TGCGCCAGCAGCCCATGGGCCGGGGGGGACAGTCGATACGAGCAGTACTTC
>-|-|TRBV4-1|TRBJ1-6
CASSQGTVSSYNSPLHF
TGCGCCAGCAGCCAAGGGACAGTTAGCTCCTATAATTCACCCCTCCACTTT
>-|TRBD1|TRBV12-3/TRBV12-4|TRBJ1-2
CASSPDRAFGYTF
TGTGCCAGCAGCCCGGACAGGGCTTTTGGCTACACCTTC
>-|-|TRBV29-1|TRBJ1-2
CSVTDLSGFVGTVYGYTF
TGCAGCGTGACAGACTTAAGTGGATTTGTGGGGACGGTATATGGCTACACCTTC
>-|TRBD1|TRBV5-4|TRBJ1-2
CASSSRVGGILGYTF
TGTGCCAGCAGCTCGAGGGTAGGGGGCATTTTGGGCTACACCTTC
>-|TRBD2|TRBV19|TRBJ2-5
CASSRLAGGQETQYF
TGTGCCAGTAGTCGACTAGCGGGGGGACAAGAGACCCAGTACTTC